This T cell receptor beta chain came from a study of blood T cell repertoires in COVID-19. Study-level information: Samples of COVID-19 (acute and convalescent) were obtained from the United States, Italy and Spain.

Repertoires were generated with immunoSEQ multiplex PCR, while TCRdb's copy carries only in-frame clones and drops some. The sample consists of hundreds of thousands of clones, 85% to 90% of them appearing once. In Cohort 3, a recovered donor had either two negative PCRs, clearance, or symptom resolution. CDR3 length: 15 amino acids. The germline gives CDR1 SGHNT, CDR2 YYREEE (reference sequence). V was pared by 4 bases and J by 4 bases, with 8 bases of the junction left unmatched. The J gene is TRBJ1-1, the V gene TRBV5-4; 9 nucleotides line up with TRBD1. The sequenced material came from PBMCs or T cells enriched from blood (not recorded which). The receptor was derived from a man younger than 35 who had recovered from COVID-19. The CDR3 DNA reads TGTGCCAGCAGCACAAACAGGGGGCGGACCACTGAAGCTTTCTTT. This sequence encodes CASSTNRGRTTEAFF.